The rows below give T cell receptor beta chains drawn from one sample of a study of blood T cells in healthy people across ages. MiXCR, applied by TCRdb to the 5' RACE reads, yields one record per CDR3 protein. The table has about 1,500,000 distinct CDR3 sequences, roughly 40% seen once. Sequenced input: blood. The receptors derive from a woman aged 18-29 years in good health. The CDR3 runs from the conserved cysteine through the conserved F or W. D genes are given only for firm matches. The size entry is marked missing in some rows and otherwise reads once, few, many or a size class.

clone size,J gene,V gene,D gene,CDR3 DNA,CDR3 protein
few,TRBJ2-5,TRBV5-1,TRBD2,TGCGCCAGCAGCTCGGGGACTAGCGGGGGTCATGAGACCCAGTACTTC,CASSSGTSGGHETQYF
few,TRBJ1-2,TRBV28,.,TGTGCCAGCAGCCCCCGGATCGGGCCTAACTATGGCTACACCTTC,CASSPRIGPNYGYTF
.,TRBJ2-7,TRBV6-5,.,TGTGCCAGCAGTACACTGGCCGTTGCGAGATACGAGCAGTACTTC,CASSTLAVARYEQYF
.,TRBJ2-1,TRBV24-1,TRBD1,TGTGCCACCAGTGATTCAGGGGGCCGCAATGAGCAGTTCTTC,CATSDSGGRNEQFF
.,TRBJ2-1,TRBV7-2,TRBD2,TGTACCAGCAGCTTAGTGGTAGCGGGCGGCTCCTACAATGAGCAGTTCTTC,CTSSLVVAGGSYNEQFF
.,TRBJ2-7,TRBV6-5,.,TGTGCCAGCAGTTACAACCCCCCCGGAACAGCCTACTACGAGCAGTACTTC,CASSYNPPGTAYYEQYF
.,TRBJ2-1,TRBV6-5,TRBD2,TGTGCCACGGCGGGGGGCAAATACAATGAGCAGTTCTTC,CATAGGKYNEQFF
many,TRBJ2-7,TRBV29-1,.,TGCAGCGTTGGAAACGACAGTAGCTACGAGCAGTACTTC,CSVGNDSSYEQYF
few,TRBJ1-6,TRBV6-5,TRBD1,TGTGCCAGCAGTTTTATGACAGGGAGAAATTCACCCCTCCACTTT,CASSFMTGRNSPLHF
.,TRBJ2-5,TRBV7-9,.,TGTGCCAGCAGCTTTGGCGGGGAGACACAAGAGACCCAGTACTTC,CASSFGGETQETQYF
.,TRBJ2-3,TRBV20-1,TRBD2,TGCAGTGCTAGAGGTAGCGGGACTGAAGATACGCAGTATTTT,CSARGSGTEDTQYF
once,TRBJ2-1,TRBV20-1,TRBD2,TGCAGTGCTAGAGCTCTAGCGGGAGGATCAAGGTTATCCTACAATGAGCAGTTCTTC,CSARALAGGSRLSYNEQFF
.,TRBJ2-1,TRBV28,TRBD1,TGTGCCAGCAGGGAGACAGGGGAGGATTGGGATGAGCAGTTCTTC,CASRETGEDWDEQFF
few,TRBJ1-2,TRBV28,TRBD1,TGTGCCAGCAGTTCGCATACCCTCAGGGGGCGTCGCACGGAAGTCTATGGCTACACCTTC,CASSSHTLRGRRTEVYGYTF
.,TRBJ2-3,TRBV12-5,.,TGTGCTAGTGGTTTGGTACTTCCAGCCCCGCTACCCGCAGATACGCAGTATTTT,CASGLVLPAPLPADTQYF
few,TRBJ2-1,TRBV10-3,.,TGTGCCATCATGTCCGGAAATGAGCAGTTCTTC,CAIMSGNEQFF
.,TRBJ2-3,TRBV5-1,.,TGCGCCAGCAGCTTGGCCAGGTCTGTGAGCACAGATACGCAGTATTTT,CASSLARSVSTDTQYF
few,TRBJ2-5,TRBV4-2,.,TGTGCCAGCAGCCAAGAACCAGCCGAGACCCAGTACTTC,CASSQEPAETQYF
few,TRBJ1-2,TRBV5-1,.,TGCGCCAGCAGCACTGGGGGCGCCTATGGCTACACCTTC,CASSTGGAYGYTF
.,TRBJ2-7,TRBV27,.,TGTGCCAGCAGTTTATCCGGGCGGCGATACGAGCAGTACTTC,CASSLSGRRYEQYF
.,TRBJ2-7,TRBV5-6,TRBD2,TGTGCCAGCAGCTTTGAGAGGGGACTATTCTCCTACGAGCAGTACTTC,CASSFERGLFSYEQYF
many,TRBJ2-2,TRBV12-3/TRBV12-4,TRBD1,TGTGCCAGCAGTCCCGGGACAGCGAACACCGGGGAGCTGTTTTTT,CASSPGTANTGELFF
.,TRBJ2-5,TRBV27,TRBD1,TGTGCCAGCAGTTTTGACGCCGGGACAGGGGTCGGGACCCAGTACTTC,CASSFDAGTGVGTQYF
.,TRBJ2-5,TRBV9,.,TGTGCCAGCAGCGTAGACCCGGGACACCAAGAGACCCAGTACTTC,CASSVDPGHQETQYF
few,TRBJ1-1,TRBV9,.,TGTGCCAGCAGCGTAACCGGGTCGAACACTGAAGCTTTCTTT,CASSVTGSNTEAFF
.,TRBJ2-7,TRBV27,TRBD2,TGTGCCAGCAGTTCACCCATGACTAGCGGGAACCGGAATGAGCAGTACTTC,CASSSPMTSGNRNEQYF
few,TRBJ2-3,TRBV20-1,.,TGCAGTGCTAGATCCCCGACTCGCACAGATACGCAGTATTTT,CSARSPTRTDTQYF
few,TRBJ1-4,TRBV29-1,.,TGCAGCCCGCCGGGAGGCTATGAAAAACTGTTTTTT,CSPPGGYEKLFF
.,TRBJ2-5,TRBV5-1,TRBD2,TGCGCCAGCAGGGCCGGGACTACCACGGAGACCCAGTACTTC,CASRAGTTTETQYF
.,TRBJ2-5,TRBV20-1,TRBD2,TGCAGTGCTAGTTCTACTAGCGGGAGAGCTGGGACCCAGTACTTC,CSASSTSGRAGTQYF
.,TRBJ1-1,TRBV3-1,TRBD1,TGTGCCAGCAGCCAAGATCATGAGGGGGCGAAAACTGAAGCTTTCTTT,CASSQDHEGAKTEAFF
.,TRBJ1-4,TRBV21-1,.,TGTGCCAGCAGCGAGCACCTTAGGGAGGAAAAAAAACTGTTTTTT,CASSEHLREEKKLFF
.,TRBJ2-7,TRBV7-3,TRBD1,TGTGCCAGCAGCTTAGGCCCGACAGGGACCTACGAGCAGTACTTC,CASSLGPTGTYEQYF
.,TRBJ1-4,TRBV20-1,.,TGCAGTGCCCAGGACAGCCGGAATGAAAAACCGTTTTTT,CSAQDSRNEKPFF
few,TRBJ1-5,TRBV10-3,.,TGTGCCATCAGTGAGGGAGGGGGGTATCAGCCCCAGCATTTT,CAISEGGGYQPQHF
few,TRBJ1-2,TRBV3-1,TRBD1,TGTGCCAGCAGCCAAGTAGGGGACAGGGGAGGCCTCGGCTACACCTTC,CASSQVGDRGGLGYTF
once,TRBJ2-1,TRBV27,TRBD2,TGTGCCGGCCCAACCCTAAGCGGGGGGTCATCCTACAATGAGCAGTTCTTC,CAGPTLSGGSSYNEQFF
.,TRBJ2-1,TRBV27,.,TGTGCCAGCAGTTTTAATGCGGGGGCCAATGAGCAGTTCTTC,CASSFNAGANEQFF
.,TRBJ2-3,TRBV20-1,.,TGCAGTGCGGTAAGACCGGGGGTGGGCACAGATACGCAGTATTTT,CSAVRPGVGTDTQYF
few,TRBJ2-1,TRBV4-1,TRBD2,TGCGCCAGCAGCCATCTCGGGATAGCGGGGGGGAATTACAATGAGCAGTTCTTC,CASSHLGIAGGNYNEQFF
.,TRBJ2-7,TRBV20-1,.,TGCAGTGCGACCAGCGGGTACCTCTACGAGCAGTACTTC,CSATSGYLYEQYF
few,TRBJ1-6,TRBV20-1,.,TGCAGTGCTAGGGACGGGAATAATTCACCCCTCCACTTT,CSARDGNNSPLHF
.,TRBJ2-4,TRBV6-1,.,TGTGCCAGCAGTGAAAGAGGCGTGGGGCAGTACTTC,CASSERGVGQYF
.,TRBJ1-1,TRBV6-7,.,TGTGCCAGCAGTGTCCCAGGGGTTTACACTGAAGCTTTCTTT,CASSVPGVYTEAFF
once,TRBJ2-5,TRBV28,TRBD1,TGTGCCAGCAGTCCAACGTCGGGACAGGGGGAGGAGACCCAGTACTTC,CASSPTSGQGEETQYF